This is a list of T cell receptor beta chains from one sample in a study of T-cell memory formation after mild COVID-19. TCRdb independently ran MiXCR on the 5' RACE reads; one entry per CDR3 protein. The repertoire includes some 450,000 distinct CDR3 sequences, about 19% of them detected once, and roughly 8% sits in the top ten. Sequenced sample: PBMCs or a T cell subset sorted from them (not recorded which). The origin of the receptors is an adult woman who had mild COVID-19 (a few samples of this study predate the infection). Cell type and time point are not known. CDR3s include the opening cysteine and the closing phenylalanine or tryptophan. Fields, in order: clone size, V gene, D gene, J gene, CDR3 DNA, CDR3 protein. The D gene is left open where the match is weak. For some rows the clone size is stated as once, few or many, or as a class when expanded; others skip it.

>once|TRBV7-9|TRBD2|TRBJ2-1
TGTGCCAGCAGCTCGAGCGGGACCCATTTATACAATGAGCAGTTCTTC
CASSSSGTHLYNEQFF
>few|TRBV7-9|TRBD1|TRBJ1-2
TGTGCCAGCAGCCAGGGCCCGGACAGGGCTGATCCTAACTATGGCTACACCTTC
CASSQGPDRADPNYGYTF
>.|TRBV3-1|TRBD2|TRBJ2-3
TGTGCCAGCAGCACAACCGCCGGGACTAGCGGGGGGCCCGCAGATACGCAGTATTTT
CASSTTAGTSGGPADTQYF
>many|TRBV6-6|.|TRBJ2-1
TGTGCCAGCAGAAAATCCGGGACTTCCATTCACAATGAGCAGTTCTTC
CASRKSGTSIHNEQFF
>few|TRBV5-1|.|TRBJ1-5
TGCGCCAGCAGCTTGTCGACTAATCAGCCCCAGCATTTT
CASSLSTNQPQHF
>many|TRBV19|.|TRBJ2-2
TGTGCCAGTATTCGAACAGATCAGCAACGGACCGGGGAGCTGTTTTTT
CASIRTDQQRTGELFF
>.|TRBV4-1|TRBD2|TRBJ2-7
TGCGCCAGCAGCCAAATCGCCGGGACTAGCTACGAGCAGTACTTC
CASSQIAGTSYEQYF
>few|TRBV6-2/TRBV6-3|.|TRBJ2-1
TGTGCCAGCAGCCCCTTACGGGGCAATGAGCAGTTCTTC
CASSPLRGNEQFF
>once|TRBV14|.|TRBJ2-6
TGTGCCAGCAGCCAAGTAGCTTTTTCTGGGGCCAACGTCCTGACTTTC
CASSQVAFSGANVLTF
>few|TRBV24-1|.|TRBJ1-2
TGTGCCACCAGCGGATTAGGGGGCTACACCTTC
CATSGLGGYTF
>.|TRBV10-3|.|TRBJ2-5
TGTGCCATCGGTCGGAGTGTTCAAGAGACCCAGTACTTC
CAIGRSVQETQYF
>.|TRBV9|TRBD2|TRBJ2-3
TGTGCCAGCAGCGTCTCTAGCGGACTCACAGATACGCAGTATTTT
CASSVSSGLTDTQYF
>many|TRBV12-3/TRBV12-4|.|TRBJ2-1
TGTGCCAGCAGTTTAAGGGGGGCGGGTGAGCAGTTCTTC
CASSLRGAGEQFF
>.|TRBV19|.|TRBJ1-1
TGTGCCAGTTTTTACGCAGGAGGGCTTGAAGCTTTCTTT
CASFYAGGLEAFF
>few|TRBV6-5|TRBD1|TRBJ2-5
TGTGCCAGCAGCCATGGGACAGCCCAAGAGACCCAGTACTTC
CASSHGTAQETQYF
>.|TRBV19|TRBD1|TRBJ1-1
TGTGCCAGTAGGGCCCCCGGGACAGTGAACACTGAAGCTTTCTTT
CASRAPGTVNTEAFF
>few|TRBV12-3/TRBV12-4|TRBD2|TRBJ2-2
TGTGCCAGCGGTATACCAATTGCGGGAGTTGACACCGGGGAGCTGTTTTTT
CASGIPIAGVDTGELFF
>.|TRBV7-9|.|TRBJ2-3
TGTGCCAGCAGCTTAATAGACAGCGCAGATACGCAGTATTTT
CASSLIDSADTQYF
>few|TRBV7-9|.|TRBJ2-2
TGTGCCAGCAGCTTACCCTTGAACACCGGGGAGCTGTTTTTT
CASSLPLNTGELFF
>.|TRBV2|.|TRBJ2-7
TGTGCCGGGGTCCTCGGAGGGGGCTACGAGCAGTACTTC
CAGVLGGGYEQYF
>few|TRBV30|.|TRBJ2-1
TGTGCCTGGAGTGAAGGGGCCTACAATGAGCAGTTCTTC
CAWSEGAYNEQFF
>.|TRBV24-1|TRBD1|TRBJ1-5
TGTGCCACCAGTGATTTGATGGGACAGGGGTTGTTGTCGAATCAGCCCCAGCATTTT
CATSDLMGQGLLSNQPQHF
>few|TRBV18|TRBD1|TRBJ2-7
TGTGCCAGCTCACCCCGCGACAGGGGAATATCGTACTTC
CASSPRDRGISYF
>many|TRBV27|TRBD1|TRBJ1-6
TGTGCCAGCAGTGCGGCGGGGACAGGGAGGAAGGGATCACCCCTCCACTTT
CASSAAGTGRKGSPLHF
>.|TRBV11-2|.|TRBJ1-1
TGTGCCAGCAGCTTAGGCAGCTCCTATAACCCGAACACTGAAGCTTTCTTT
CASSLGSSYNPNTEAFF
>few|TRBV20-1|TRBD2|TRBJ2-1
TGCAGTGCTAGTCCGGGACTAGCGGGAAAAAATGAGCAGTTCTTC
CSASPGLAGKNEQFF
>few|TRBV12-3/TRBV12-4|.|TRBJ2-1
TGTGCCAGCAGCCAATCACAGGGCGGTGAGCAGTTCTTC
CASSQSQGGEQFF
>.|TRBV7-9|.|TRBJ1-2
TGTGCCAGCAGCTTAGCGGGCAGCGGATATGGCTACACCTTC
CASSLAGSGYGYTF
>.|TRBV20-1|TRBD1|TRBJ1-1
TGCAGTGCCGACAGGGGGACTGGGACTGAAGCTTTCTTT
CSADRGTGTEAFF
>.|TRBV5-1|.|TRBJ2-3
TGCGCCAGCAGCTTTGAACGGCAGGGTGGGGATACGCAGTATTTT
CASSFERQGGDTQYF
>few|TRBV29-1|.|TRBJ1-2
TGCAGCGTTGGCGGAGGTCTAGAGGGCTACACCTTC
CSVGGGLEGYTF
>few|TRBV5-1|.|TRBJ2-1
TGCGCCAGCAGCTTGAATCCTAGCGACACCTACAATGAGCAGTTCTTC
CASSLNPSDTYNEQFF
>.|TRBV27|TRBD2|TRBJ2-1
TGTGCCAGCCATGGACTAGCGGGGGTTAATGAGCAGTTCTTC
CASHGLAGVNEQFF
>few|TRBV29-1|.|TRBJ2-1
TGCAGCGTTGAAGTACTCCAGTTCTTC
CSVEVLQFF
>.|TRBV4-2|.|TRBJ2-3
TGTGCCAGCAGCCAAGATTCCGATACGCAGTATTTT
CASSQDSDTQYF
>.|TRBV7-9|TRBD2|TRBJ2-1
TGTGCCAGCAGCCACCTAGCGGGTTACAATGAGCAGTTCTTC
CASSHLAGYNEQFF
>few|TRBV12-3/TRBV12-4|.|TRBJ1-1
TGTGCCAGCAGTTTAGCGGGGTCGGCGACTGAAGCTTTCTTT
CASSLAGSATEAFF
>few|TRBV20-1|.|TRBJ1-5
TGCAGTGCTAGAGGGGTTCAGCCCCAGCATTTT
CSARGVQPQHF
>.|TRBV7-2|TRBD1|TRBJ1-2
TGTGCCAGCAGCTTAGTAGGGGGCCGCGGCTACACCTTC
CASSLVGGRGYTF
>.|TRBV18|.|TRBJ1-1
TGTGCCAGCTCACCACCGGGGATTTTCAACACTGAAGCTTTCTTT
CASSPPGIFNTEAFF
>few|TRBV7-9|.|TRBJ2-2
TGTGCCGGGGTAACGATCGGGGAGCTGTTTTTT
CAGVTIGELFF
>.|TRBV20-1|.|TRBJ2-4
TGCAGTGCTAGAAACCATAGGGCCAAAAACATTCAGTACTTC
CSARNHRAKNIQYF
>.|TRBV20-1|.|TRBJ2-5
TGCAGTGTCGGGGACCCTCCTCAAGAGACCCAGTACTTC
CSVGDPPQETQYF
>many|TRBV3-1|.|TRBJ1-1
TGTGCCAGCAGCCAAGTGAGGAACACTGAAGCTTTCTTT
CASSQVRNTEAFF
>.|TRBV6-6|.|TRBJ2-4
TGTGCCAGCAGTTACGGGCAGGGCCGAAAAAACATTCAGTACTTC
CASSYGQGRKNIQYF
>.|TRBV5-1|TRBD2|TRBJ2-7
TGCGCCAGCGCCGGGCTAGCCCTAGCGGGGGGCTACGAGCAGTACTTC
CASAGLALAGGYEQYF
>.|TRBV4-3|TRBD2|TRBJ2-1
TGCGCCAGCAGCCTTCAGACCGGGACTAGCGGGTACAATGAGCAGTTCTTC
CASSLQTGTSGYNEQFF
>.|TRBV12-3/TRBV12-4|.|TRBJ2-5
TGTGCCAGCACCCAGACACCCCAAGAGACCCAGTACTTC
CASTQTPQETQYF
>few|TRBV5-1|.|TRBJ2-4
TGCGCCAGCAGCTTGGAGAAGATTCCAGGGGTCAAAAACATTCAGTACTTC
CASSLEKIPGVKNIQYF
>few|TRBV12-3/TRBV12-4|.|TRBJ2-1
TGTGCCAGCAGTCAGGGGTTTGGGTCGTTGACCTACAATGAGCAGTTCTTC
CASSQGFGSLTYNEQFF
>few|TRBV5-1|.|TRBJ2-1
TGCGCCAGCAGCTTCCGGGCCGGCTACAATGAGCAGTTCTTC
CASSFRAGYNEQFF
>few|TRBV6-6|TRBD2|TRBJ2-3
TGTGCCAGCAGTTACTCGAACGGACTAGCGACAGATACGCAGTATTTT
CASSYSNGLATDTQYF
>few|TRBV7-8|TRBD1|TRBJ1-6
TGTGCCAGCAGCTTAGGGCAGGGGGTTATGTATTCACCCCTCCACTTT
CASSLGQGVMYSPLHF
>.|TRBV5-1|TRBD2|TRBJ2-7
TGCGCCAGCAGCTTGGGTCAGACTAGCGGGATCTATAGCGAGCAGTACTTC
CASSLGQTSGIYSEQYF
>.|TRBV11-3|.|TRBJ2-7
TGTGCCAGCAGCTTATTTGAATACGAGCAGTACTTC
CASSLFEYEQYF
>.|TRBV11-1|TRBD1|TRBJ1-2
TGTGCCAGCAGGCGACAGGGAAGTGGTAACTATGGCTACACCTTC
CASRRQGSGNYGYTF
>.|TRBV12-3/TRBV12-4|TRBD2|TRBJ2-3
TGTGCCAGCAGGGCCAAGCGGGGGCACACAGATACGCAGTATTTT
CASRAKRGHTDTQYF
>.|TRBV10-3|.|TRBJ2-7
TGTGCCATCAGTGAGCCACGCTTAACCTACGAGCAGTACTTC
CAISEPRLTYEQYF